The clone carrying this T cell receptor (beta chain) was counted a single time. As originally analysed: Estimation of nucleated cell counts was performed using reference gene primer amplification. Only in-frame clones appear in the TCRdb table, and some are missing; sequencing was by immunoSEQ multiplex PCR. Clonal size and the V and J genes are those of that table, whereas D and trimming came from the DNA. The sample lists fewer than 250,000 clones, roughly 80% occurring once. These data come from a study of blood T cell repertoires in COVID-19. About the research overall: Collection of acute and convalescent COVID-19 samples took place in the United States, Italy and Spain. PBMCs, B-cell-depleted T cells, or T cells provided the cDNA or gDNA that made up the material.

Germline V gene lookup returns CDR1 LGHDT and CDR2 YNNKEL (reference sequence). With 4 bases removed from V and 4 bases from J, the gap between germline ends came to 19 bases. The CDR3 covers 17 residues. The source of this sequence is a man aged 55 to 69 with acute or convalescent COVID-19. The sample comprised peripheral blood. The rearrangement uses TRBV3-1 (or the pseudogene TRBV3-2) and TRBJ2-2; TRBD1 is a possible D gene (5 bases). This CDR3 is CASSRSQERASTGELFF. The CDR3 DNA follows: TGTGCCAGCAGCCGATCACAGGAACGGGCATCCACCGGGGAGCTGTTTTTT.